This T cell receptor beta chain appears in the sequencing data of a study of identical twins. Study-level findings and limits: Less excess twin sharing appeared in beta out-of-frame sequences. The presence of invariant MAIT and iNKT cells could partly confound analyses of zero-insertion sequences.

This clonotype was counted between two and nine times. Its antigen is unidentified. Germline loops: CDR1 MGHRA, CDR2 YSYEKL. The CDR3 covers 16 residues. Trimming shortened V by 5 bases and J by 0 bases, and 14 bases separated the two germline ends. After template switching added a universal primer site, the resulting cDNA carried unique molecular identifiers. In TCRdb, the 5' RACE reads were re-called with MiXCR into one record per CDR3 protein. The table records 1.5 million to 2 million distinct CDR3 sequences, roughly a third of them present only once. The V call is TRBV4-1, the J call TRBJ2-1, with no clear D. The specimen was cord blood. The receptor was isolated from a newborn girl in good health. The CDR3 DNA sequence: TGCGCCAGCAGCTCTCGACCCCCAAGCTCCTACAATGAGCAGTTCTTC. Translation gives CASSSRPPSSYNEQFF.